One and the same sample provided the 6 T cell receptor beta chains below, sequenced in a study of T cell responses to AZD1222 COVID-19 vaccine. Method: immunoSEQ multiplex PCR; TCRdb's copy keeps in-frame clones and lacks some. The table records around 140,000 clones, approximately 91% of them present only once. Source: peripheral blood, taken on day 0 of AZD1222 vaccination. These receptors were obtained from an adult in good health.

This chain uses TRBV3-1 (or the pseudogene TRBV3-2) with TRBJ1-2, with a tentative D call TRBD1 (5 bases). From germline, CDR1 is LGHDT and CDR2 YNNKEL (reference sequence). V was shortened by 8 bases and J by 7 bases, with 26 bases between the two germline ends. The CDR3 is made up of 16 amino acids. CDR3 residues: CASGPSPPGTTSGYTF. Written as DNA, the CDR3 is TGTGCCAGCGGCCCTTCCCCCCCCGGGACCACAAGTGGCTACACCTTC.

The sample holds one count of this clone. The J gene is TRBJ2-2, the V gene TRBV7-3; no clear D. This CDR3 contains 12 residues. Trimming removed 4 bases from V and 6 bases from J, with 6 bases in between. Germline V CDR1 and CDR2: SGHTA, FQGTGA. CDR3 DNA sequence: TGTGCCAGCAGCTCATCGGCCGGGGAGCTGTTTTTT. Translated: CASSSSAGELFF.

The chain has TRBV4-3 and TRBJ2-7, with 9 bases identical to TRBD1. Losses at the gene ends were 3 bases for V and 3 bases for J; bases not matched to a gene: 15. From germline, CDR1 is LGHNA and CDR2 YSLEER. The CDR3 length is 18 residues. The CDR3 nucleotides are TGCGCCAGCAGCCACGCCTTTCCCGAGCCGGGACAGGGCTACGAGCAGTACTTC. Protein product: CASSHAFPEPGQGYEQYF.

The J gene is TRBJ2-3, the V gene TRBV23-1; weak D call: TRBD1 (7 bases). TRBV23-1 is labeled an ORF, and its function is uncertain. V was shortened by 2 bases and J by 1 base, with 13 bases between the two germline ends. The CDR3 is 16 residues long. CDR3 sequence: CASSQMGGQRTDTQYF. In nucleotides, the CDR3 is TGCGCCAGCAGTCAAATGGGGGGACAGCGCACAGATACGCAGTATTTT.

The J gene is TRBJ2-7, the V gene TRBV10-1; the D gene is possibly TRBD2 (5 bases). Germline V gene sequence: CDR1 WNHNN, CDR2 SYGVQD (reference sequence). V was pared by 4 bases and J by 6 bases, with 13 bases between. The CDR3 length is 13 residues. Here the CDR3 reads CASSALDFLEQYF. DNA of the CDR3: TGCGCCAGCAGTGCCTTGGACTTTCTCGAGCAGTACTTC.

The chain carries TRBV15 and TRBJ1-5; unclear D gene. CDR1 LNHNV and CDR2 YYDKDF come from the germline V gene (reference sequence). The CDR3 covers 14 residues. V lost 5 bases and J lost 0, with 8 bases in between. The CDR3 nucleotides are TGTGCCACCAGCCCGGGCTATAGCAATCAGCCCCAGCATTTT. This encodes CATSPGYSNQPQHF.